What follows describes a single TCR beta chain. The assay was immunoSEQ multiplex PCR, and TCRdb's table has in-frame clones only and misses some. Of 99,000 or so clones in the sample, about 86% were seen once. This sample is part of a study of blood T cell repertoires in COVID-19. Study overall: T cells, B-cell-depleted T cells, or PBMCs supplied cDNA or gDNA.

Source material: peripheral blood. The source is a man older than 75 with acute or convalescent COVID-19.

The CDR3 spells CASRWDNSYEQYF. CDR3 DNA: TGTGCCAGCAGGTGGGACAACTCCTACGAGCAGTACTTC. The chain joins TRBV2 to TRBJ2-7, with a weak D call TRBD1 (6 bases). The CDR3 is 13 residues long. Germline V CDR1 and CDR2: SNHLY, FYNNEI. The V gene lost 6 bases and the J gene lost 0 bases, with 9 bases spanning the gap.